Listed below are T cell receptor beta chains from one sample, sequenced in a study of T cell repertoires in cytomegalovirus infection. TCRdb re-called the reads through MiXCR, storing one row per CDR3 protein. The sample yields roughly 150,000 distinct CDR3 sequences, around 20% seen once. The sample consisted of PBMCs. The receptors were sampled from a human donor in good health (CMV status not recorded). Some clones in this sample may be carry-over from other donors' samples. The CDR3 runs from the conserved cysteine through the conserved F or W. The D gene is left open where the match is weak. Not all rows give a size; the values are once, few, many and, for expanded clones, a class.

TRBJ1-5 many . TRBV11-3 TGTGCCAGCTCACCTACAGGCCCCAATCAGCCCCAGCATTTT CASSPTGPNQPQHF
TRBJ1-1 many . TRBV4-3 TGCGCCAGCAGCCAAGATCCGGACAACATGAACACTGAAGCTTTCTTT CASSQDPDNMNTEAFF
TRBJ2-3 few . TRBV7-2 TGTGCCAGCAGCCGACAATTTTCAGATACGCAGTATTTT CASSRQFSDTQYF
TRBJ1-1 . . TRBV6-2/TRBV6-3 TGTGCCAGCAGTTACCCCCCCACTGAAGCTTTCTTT CASSYPPTEAFF
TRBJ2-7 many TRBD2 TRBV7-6 TGTGCCAGCAGCACCCTACCGGGACTAGCGGGAGGCCAATCGGAGGAGCAGTACTTC CASSTLPGLAGGQSEEQYF
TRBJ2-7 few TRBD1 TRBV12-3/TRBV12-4 TGTGCCAGCACCAAAACTCCAGGGGGCGAGCAGTACTTC CASTKTPGGEQYF
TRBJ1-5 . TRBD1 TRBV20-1 TGCAGTGCTAGGGACAGGGTAAACAATCAGCCCCAGCATTTT CSARDRVNNQPQHF
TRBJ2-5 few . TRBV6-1 TGTGCCAGCAGTGGGGGGGCCCAAGAGACCCAGTACTTC CASSGGAQETQYF
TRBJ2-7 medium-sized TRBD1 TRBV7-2 TGTGCCAGCAGCTTAGCGCAAGGGGGCTTCGAGCAGTACTTC CASSLAQGGFEQYF
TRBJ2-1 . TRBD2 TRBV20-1 TGCAGTGTCGTAGCGGGGCGAATCCAGTTCTTC CSVVAGRIQFF
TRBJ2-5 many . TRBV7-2 TGTGCCAGCAGCTTAGTTGCGTCCCAGGAGACCCAGTACTTC CASSLVASQETQYF
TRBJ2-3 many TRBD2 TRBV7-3 TGTGCCAGCAGCCCGGGGGGGCCATGGAGCACAGATACGCAGTATTTT CASSPGGPWSTDTQYF
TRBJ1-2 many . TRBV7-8 TGTGCCAGCAGCTTAGACCCGGCCTACGTCCTATATGGCTACACCTTC CASSLDPAYVLYGYTF
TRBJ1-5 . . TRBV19 TGTGCCAGTAGTATAATGTTGTCCCGAGGGAATCAGCCCCAGCATTTT CASSIMLSRGNQPQHF
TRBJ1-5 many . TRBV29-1 TGCAGCGTCACAGGCTATCCTCAGCCCCAGCATTTT CSVTGYPQPQHF
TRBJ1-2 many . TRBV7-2 TGTGCCAGCAGCTCCCGGGTCCTTGGCTACACCTTC CASSSRVLGYTF
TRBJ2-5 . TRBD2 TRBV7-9 TGTGCCAGCAGCCCCTCTAGCGGGACCCAGTACTTC CASSPSSGTQYF
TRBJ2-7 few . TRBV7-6 TGTGCCAGCAGCTACCACGAGCAGTACTTC CASSYHEQYF
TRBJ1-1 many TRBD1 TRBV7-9 TGTGCCAGCAGCCCAGTGGACAGGTCCATGAACACTGAAGCTTTCTTT CASSPVDRSMNTEAFF
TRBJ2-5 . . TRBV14 TGTGCCAGCAGCCATCACCGCGGCCTGTACCAAGAGACCCAGTACTTC CASSHHRGLYQETQYF
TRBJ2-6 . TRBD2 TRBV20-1 TGCAGTGCCCCAAACGAGCGGGGCTTAAGCTCTGGGGCCAACGTCCTGACTTTC CSAPNERGLSSGANVLTF
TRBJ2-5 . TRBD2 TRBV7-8 TGTGCCAGCAGTTCCCTAGCGGGTGGGGGGGAGACCCAGTACTTC CASSSLAGGGETQYF
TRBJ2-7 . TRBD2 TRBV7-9 TGTGCCAGCAGCACTAGCGGCCTTAGATGGGAGCAGTACTTC CASSTSGLRWEQYF
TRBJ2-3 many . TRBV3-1 TGTGCCAGCAGCCAAGATCTAGCAGTAACTAGCACAGATACGCAGTATTTT CASSQDLAVTSTDTQYF
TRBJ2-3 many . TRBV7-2 TGTGCCAGCAGGGGTAATAGCGTCACAGATACGCAGTATTTT CASRGNSVTDTQYF
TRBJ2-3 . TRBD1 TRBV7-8 TGTGCCAGCAGCTTACGGACAGGGGGCACAGATACGCAGTATTTT CASSLRTGGTDTQYF
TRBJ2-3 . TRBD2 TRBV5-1 TGCGCCACCACGACTAGCCCCGAAGTTTGGGATACGCAGTATTTT CATTTSPEVWDTQYF
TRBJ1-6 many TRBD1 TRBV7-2 TGTGCCAGCAGCCTACAGGACAGGGGTAATTCACCCCTCCACTTT CASSLQDRGNSPLHF
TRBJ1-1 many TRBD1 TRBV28 TGTGCCAGCAGTCGGCTGACAGGGAGGGCTGAAGCTTTCTTT CASSRLTGRAEAFF
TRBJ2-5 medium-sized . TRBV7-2 TGTGCCAGCAGCCTTTTCCCACGGGGCCCGGAGACCCAGTACTTC CASSLFPRGPETQYF
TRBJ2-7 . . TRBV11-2 TGTGCCAGCAGCTTAGATAGATCTGTCTCGGGCGAGCAGTACTTC CASSLDRSVSGEQYF
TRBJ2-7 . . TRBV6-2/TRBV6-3 TGTGCCAGCAGTTACTCGTGGGGGCGCGAGCAGTACTTC CASSYSWGREQYF
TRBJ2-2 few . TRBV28 TGTGCCAGCAGTTTAAAGGGCCTCTTCACCGGGGAGCTGTTTTTT CASSLKGLFTGELFF
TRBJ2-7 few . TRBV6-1 TGTGCCAGCAGTGTGGGATTTGACTACGAGCAGTACTTC CASSVGFDYEQYF
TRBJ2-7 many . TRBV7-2 TGTGCCAGCAGCTTAGCGCTGTGGGAGCAGTACTTC CASSLALWEQYF
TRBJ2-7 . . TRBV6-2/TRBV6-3 TGTGCCAGCAGTGAAGGGGGGCTGGGCGAGCAGTACTTC CASSEGGLGEQYF
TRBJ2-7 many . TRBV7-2 TGTGCCAGCAGCTTCCTGGGGGCGCCGGAAGAGCAGTACTTC CASSFLGAPEEQYF
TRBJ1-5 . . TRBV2 TGTGCCAGCAGTGAACAGGCGCGGGTTAGCAATCAGCCCCAGCATTTT CASSEQARVSNQPQHF
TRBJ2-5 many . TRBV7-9 TGTGCCAGCAGCTTAGGCTTACTAGTCGACCAAGAGACCCAGTACTTC CASSLGLLVDQETQYF
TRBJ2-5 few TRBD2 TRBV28 TGTGCCAGCAGTTTAGATTTCAAGGGACTAGCGGGATTACCCCAAGAGACCCAGTACTTC CASSLDFKGLAGLPQETQYF
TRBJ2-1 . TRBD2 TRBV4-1 TGCGCCAGCAGCCAAGATCTTCGGAGCGGGGGGGCCCTATGGTTACGCACTGAGCAGTTCTTC CASSQDLRSGGALWLRTEQFF
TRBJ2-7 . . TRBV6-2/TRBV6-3 TGTGCCAGCAGTTACTCTCTTGACTACGAGCAGTACTTC CASSYSLDYEQYF
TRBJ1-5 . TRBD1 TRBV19 TGTGCCACTGGGACAGGGACGAGCAATCAGCCCCAGCATTTT CATGTGTSNQPQHF
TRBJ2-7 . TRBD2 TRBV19 TGTGCCAGTAGTGTAGCGGGAGTACGCTACGAGCAGTACTTC CASSVAGVRYEQYF
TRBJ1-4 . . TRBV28 TGTGCCAGCCGGGCGGGGAATGAAAAACTGTTTTTT CASRAGNEKLFF